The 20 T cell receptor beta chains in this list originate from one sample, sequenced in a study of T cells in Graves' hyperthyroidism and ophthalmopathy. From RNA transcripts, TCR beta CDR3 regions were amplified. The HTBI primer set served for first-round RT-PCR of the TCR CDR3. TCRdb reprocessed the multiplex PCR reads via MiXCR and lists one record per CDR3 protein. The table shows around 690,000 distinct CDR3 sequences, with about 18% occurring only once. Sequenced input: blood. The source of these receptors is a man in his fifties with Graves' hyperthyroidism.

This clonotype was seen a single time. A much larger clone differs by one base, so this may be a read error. The CDR3 sequence is CVVGNSNTGELFF. In DNA, the CDR3 is TGTGTCGTCGGGAACTCGAACACCGGGGAGCTGTTTTTT. V is TRBV12-3 or TRBV12-4 and J is TRBJ2-2; D is perhaps TRBD2 (5 bases). The CDR3 covers 13 residues.

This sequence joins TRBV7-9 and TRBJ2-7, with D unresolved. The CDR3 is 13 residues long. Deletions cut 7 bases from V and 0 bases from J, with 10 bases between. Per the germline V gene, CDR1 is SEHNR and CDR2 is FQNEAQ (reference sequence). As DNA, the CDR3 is TGTGCCAGCACCTTGGTCTTCTCCTACGAGCAGTACTTC. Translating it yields CASTLVFSYEQYF.

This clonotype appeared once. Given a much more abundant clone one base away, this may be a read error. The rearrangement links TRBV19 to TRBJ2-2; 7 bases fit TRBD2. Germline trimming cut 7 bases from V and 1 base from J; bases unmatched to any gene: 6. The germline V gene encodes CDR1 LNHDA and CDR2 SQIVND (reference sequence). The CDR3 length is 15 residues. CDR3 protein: CASKWASGNTGELFF. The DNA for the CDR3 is TGTGCCAGTAAGTGGGCTAGCGGGAACACCGGGGAGCTGTTTTTT. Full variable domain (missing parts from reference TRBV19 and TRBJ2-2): DGGITQSPKYLFRKEGQNVTLSCEQNLNHDAMYWYRQDPGQGLRLIYYSQIVNDFQKGDIAEGYSVSREKKESFPLTVTSAQKNPTAFYLCASKWASGNTGELFFGEGSRLTVL.

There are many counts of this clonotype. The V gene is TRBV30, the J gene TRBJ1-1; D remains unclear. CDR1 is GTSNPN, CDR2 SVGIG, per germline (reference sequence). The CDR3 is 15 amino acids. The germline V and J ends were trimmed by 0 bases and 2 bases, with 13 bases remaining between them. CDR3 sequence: CAWSVRAYPNTEAFF. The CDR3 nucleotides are TGTGCCTGGAGTGTGCGGGCCTACCCAAACACTGAAGCTTTCTTT.

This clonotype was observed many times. In DNA form, the CDR3 reads TGTGCCAGCAGTCCGCGCGGGACAGGTTCTTACAATGAGCAGTTCTTC. Translated: CASSPRGTGSYNEQFF. This rearrangement joins TRBV12-3 or TRBV12-4 to TRBJ2-1, with 8 bases identical to TRBD1. The CDR3 totals 16 residues. After removal of 5 bases from V and 4 bases from J, the junction contained 10 bases not matched to a gene.

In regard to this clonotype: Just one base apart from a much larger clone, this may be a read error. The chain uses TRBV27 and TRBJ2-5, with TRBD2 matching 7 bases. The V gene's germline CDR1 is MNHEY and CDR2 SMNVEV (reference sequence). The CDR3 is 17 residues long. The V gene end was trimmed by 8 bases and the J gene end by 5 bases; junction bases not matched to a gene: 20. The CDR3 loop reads CASRRWWEMGGGETQYF. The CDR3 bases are TGTGCCAGCCGAAGGTGGTGGGAGATGGGGGGGGGGGAGACCCAGTACTTC.

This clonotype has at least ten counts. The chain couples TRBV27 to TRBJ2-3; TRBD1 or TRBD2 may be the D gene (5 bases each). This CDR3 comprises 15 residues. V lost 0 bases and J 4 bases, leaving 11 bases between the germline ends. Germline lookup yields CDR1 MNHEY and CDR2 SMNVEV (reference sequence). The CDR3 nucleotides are TGTGCCAGCAGTTTATCGGGGGATCCAGCAGATACGCAGTATTTT. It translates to CASSLSGDPADTQYF.

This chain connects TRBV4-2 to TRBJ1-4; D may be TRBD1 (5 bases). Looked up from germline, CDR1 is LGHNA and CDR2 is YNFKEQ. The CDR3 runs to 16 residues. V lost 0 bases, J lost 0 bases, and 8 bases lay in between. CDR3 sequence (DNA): TGTGCCAGCAGCCAAGACAGGGTGGCAACTAATGAAAAACTGTTTTTT. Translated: CASSQDRVATNEKLFF.

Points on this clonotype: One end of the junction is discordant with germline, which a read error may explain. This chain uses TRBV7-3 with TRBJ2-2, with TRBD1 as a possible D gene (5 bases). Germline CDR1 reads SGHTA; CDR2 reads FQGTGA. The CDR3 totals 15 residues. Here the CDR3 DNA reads TGTGCCAGCAGTGCAGGGCAACCGAACACCGAGGAGCTGTTTTTT. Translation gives CASSAGQPNTEELFF.

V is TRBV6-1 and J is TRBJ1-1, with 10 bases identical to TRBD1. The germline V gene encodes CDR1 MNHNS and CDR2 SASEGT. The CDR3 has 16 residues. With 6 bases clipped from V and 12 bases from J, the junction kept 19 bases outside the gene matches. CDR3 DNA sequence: TGTGCCAGCAGCCGCCCCGGGACAGGGGCCTCCGTATCCACTTTCTTT. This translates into CASSRPGTGASVSTFF.

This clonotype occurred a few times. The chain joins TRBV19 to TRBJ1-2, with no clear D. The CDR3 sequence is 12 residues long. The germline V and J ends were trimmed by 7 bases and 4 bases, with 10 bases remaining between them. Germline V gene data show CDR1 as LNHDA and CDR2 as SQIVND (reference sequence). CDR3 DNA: TGTGCCAGTACCCCAGAGTTCTATGGCTACACCTTC. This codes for CASTPEFYGYTF.

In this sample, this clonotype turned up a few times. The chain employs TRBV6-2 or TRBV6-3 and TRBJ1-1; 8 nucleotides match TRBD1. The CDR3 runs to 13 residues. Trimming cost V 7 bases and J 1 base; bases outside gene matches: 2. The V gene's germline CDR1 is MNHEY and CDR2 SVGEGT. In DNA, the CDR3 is TGTGCCAGCAAGGACAGGGCGAACACTGAAGCTTTCTTT. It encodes CASKDRANTEAFF.

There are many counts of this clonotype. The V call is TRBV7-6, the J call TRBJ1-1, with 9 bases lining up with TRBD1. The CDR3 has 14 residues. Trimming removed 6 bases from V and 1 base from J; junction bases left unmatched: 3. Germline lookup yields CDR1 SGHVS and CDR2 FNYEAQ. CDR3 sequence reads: CASSTGGANTEAFF. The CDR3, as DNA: TGTGCCAGCAGTACAGGGGGCGCGAACACTGAAGCTTTCTTT.

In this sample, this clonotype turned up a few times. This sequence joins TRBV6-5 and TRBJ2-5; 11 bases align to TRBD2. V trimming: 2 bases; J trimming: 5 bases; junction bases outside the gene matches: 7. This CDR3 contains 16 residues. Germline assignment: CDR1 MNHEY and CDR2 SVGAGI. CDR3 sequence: CASSYLAGGSLETQYF. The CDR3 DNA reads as TGTGCCAGCAGTTACCTAGCGGGAGGATCTCTGGAGACCCAGTACTTC.

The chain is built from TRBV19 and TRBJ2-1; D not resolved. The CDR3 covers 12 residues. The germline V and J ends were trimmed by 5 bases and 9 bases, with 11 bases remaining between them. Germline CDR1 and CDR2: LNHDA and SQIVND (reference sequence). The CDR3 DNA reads TGTGCCAGTAGTGCACCCCCTGGTGAGCAGTTCTTC. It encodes CASSAPPGEQFF.

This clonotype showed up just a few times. The CDR3 nucleotides are TGTGCCAGCAGTTCAACAGGGGAAGGAGGATATTCACCCCTCCACTTT. Translated: CASSSTGEGGYSPLHF. The genes are TRBV28 and TRBJ1-6, with 7 bases lining up with TRBD1. Trimming removed 4 bases from V and 8 bases from J; junction bases left unmatched: 11. CDR3 length: 16 residues. Looked up from germline, CDR1 is MDHEN and CDR2 is SYDVKM.

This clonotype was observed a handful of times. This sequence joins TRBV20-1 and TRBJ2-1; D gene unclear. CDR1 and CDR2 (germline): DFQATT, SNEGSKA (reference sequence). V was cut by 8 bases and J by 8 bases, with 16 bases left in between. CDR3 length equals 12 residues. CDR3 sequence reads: CSSLDPSDEQFF. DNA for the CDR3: TGCAGTTCCTTAGACCCCTCCGATGAGCAGTTCTTC.

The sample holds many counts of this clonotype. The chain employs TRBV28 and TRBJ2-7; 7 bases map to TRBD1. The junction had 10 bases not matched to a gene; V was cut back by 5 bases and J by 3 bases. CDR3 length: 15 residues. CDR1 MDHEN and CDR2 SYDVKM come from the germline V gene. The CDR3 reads CASSLGTGTVYEQYF. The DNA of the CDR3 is TGTGCCAGCAGTCTTGGAACCGGGACAGTCTACGAGCAGTACTTC.

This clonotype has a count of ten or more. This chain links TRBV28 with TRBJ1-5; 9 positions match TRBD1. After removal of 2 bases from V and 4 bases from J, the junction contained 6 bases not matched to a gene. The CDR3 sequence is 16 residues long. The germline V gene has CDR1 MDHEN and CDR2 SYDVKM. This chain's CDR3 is CASSLEGTGQNQPQHF. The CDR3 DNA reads TGTGCCAGCAGTTTAGAGGGGACAGGGCAAAATCAGCCCCAGCATTTT.

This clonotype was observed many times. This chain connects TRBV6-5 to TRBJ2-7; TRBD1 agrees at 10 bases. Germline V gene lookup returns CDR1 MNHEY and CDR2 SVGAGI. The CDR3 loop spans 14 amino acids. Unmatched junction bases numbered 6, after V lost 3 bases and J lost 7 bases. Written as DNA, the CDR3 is TGTGCCAGCAGTTATACCGGGACAGGGGTTGAGCAGTACTTC. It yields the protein CASSYTGTGVEQYF.